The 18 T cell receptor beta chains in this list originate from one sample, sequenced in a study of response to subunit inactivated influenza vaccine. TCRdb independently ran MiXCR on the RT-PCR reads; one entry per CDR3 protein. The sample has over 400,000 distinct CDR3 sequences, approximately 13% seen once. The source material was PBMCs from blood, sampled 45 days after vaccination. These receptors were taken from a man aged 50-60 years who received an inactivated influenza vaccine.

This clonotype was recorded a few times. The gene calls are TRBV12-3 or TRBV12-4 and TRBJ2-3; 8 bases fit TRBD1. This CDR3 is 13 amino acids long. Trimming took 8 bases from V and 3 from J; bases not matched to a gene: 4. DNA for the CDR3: TGTGCCAGCGACAGGGGAAGGACAGATACGCAGTATTTT. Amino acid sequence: CASDRGRTDTQYF.

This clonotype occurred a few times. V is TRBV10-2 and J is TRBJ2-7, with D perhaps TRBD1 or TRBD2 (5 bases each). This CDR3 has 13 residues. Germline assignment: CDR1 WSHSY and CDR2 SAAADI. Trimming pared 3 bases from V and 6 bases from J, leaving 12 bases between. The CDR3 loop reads CASSEQRGGEQYF. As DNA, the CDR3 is TGCGCCAGCAGTGAACAACGGGGCGGCGAGCAGTACTTC.

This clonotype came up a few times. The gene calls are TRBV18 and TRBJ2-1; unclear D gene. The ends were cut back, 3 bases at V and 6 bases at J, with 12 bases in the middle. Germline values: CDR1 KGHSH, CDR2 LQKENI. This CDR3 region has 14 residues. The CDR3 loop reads CASSPPAWGNEQFF. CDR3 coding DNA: TGTGCCAGCTCACCGCCAGCCTGGGGCAATGAGCAGTTCTTC.

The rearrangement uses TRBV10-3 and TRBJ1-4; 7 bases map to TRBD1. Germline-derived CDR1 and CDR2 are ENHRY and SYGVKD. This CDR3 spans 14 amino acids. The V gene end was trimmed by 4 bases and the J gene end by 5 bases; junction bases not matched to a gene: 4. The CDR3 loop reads CAISAHRGNEKLFF. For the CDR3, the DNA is TGTGCCATCAGTGCCCACAGGGGAAATGAAAAACTGTTTTTT.

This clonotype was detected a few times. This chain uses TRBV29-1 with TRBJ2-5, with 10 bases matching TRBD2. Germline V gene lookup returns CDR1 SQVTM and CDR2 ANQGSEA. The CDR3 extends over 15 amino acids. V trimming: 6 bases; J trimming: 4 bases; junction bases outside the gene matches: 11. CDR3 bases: TGCAGCGTAGGCCTTCTAGCGGGAGATCGAGAGACCCAGTACTTC. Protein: CSVGLLAGDRETQYF.

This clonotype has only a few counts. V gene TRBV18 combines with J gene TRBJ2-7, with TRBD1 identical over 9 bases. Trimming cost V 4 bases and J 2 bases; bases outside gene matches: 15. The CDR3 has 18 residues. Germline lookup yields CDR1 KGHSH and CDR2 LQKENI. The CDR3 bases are TGTGCCAGCTCACTTTGGACAGGGGAGGGAGGAATTCCCTACGAGCAGTACTTC. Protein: CASSLWTGEGGIPYEQYF.

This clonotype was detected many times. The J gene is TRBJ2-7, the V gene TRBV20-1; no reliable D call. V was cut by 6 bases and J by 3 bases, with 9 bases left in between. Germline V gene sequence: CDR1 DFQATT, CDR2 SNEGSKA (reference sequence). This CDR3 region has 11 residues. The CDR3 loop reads CSAAAGYEQYF. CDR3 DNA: TGCAGTGCGGCCGCAGGCTACGAGCAGTACTTC.

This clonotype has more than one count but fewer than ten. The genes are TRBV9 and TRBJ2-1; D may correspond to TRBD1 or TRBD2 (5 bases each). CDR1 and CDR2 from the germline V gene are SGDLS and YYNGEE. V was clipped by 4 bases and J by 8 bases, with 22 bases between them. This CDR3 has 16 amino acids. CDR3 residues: CASSLRGDPGMDEQFF. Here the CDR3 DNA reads TGTGCCAGCAGCCTTCGAGGGGACCCCGGTATGGATGAGCAGTTCTTC.

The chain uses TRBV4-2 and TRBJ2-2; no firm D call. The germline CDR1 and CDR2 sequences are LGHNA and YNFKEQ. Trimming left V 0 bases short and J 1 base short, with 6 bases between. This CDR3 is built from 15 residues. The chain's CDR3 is CASSQERGNTGELFF. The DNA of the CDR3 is TGTGCCAGCAGCCAAGAAAGAGGGAACACCGGGGAGCTGTTTTTT.

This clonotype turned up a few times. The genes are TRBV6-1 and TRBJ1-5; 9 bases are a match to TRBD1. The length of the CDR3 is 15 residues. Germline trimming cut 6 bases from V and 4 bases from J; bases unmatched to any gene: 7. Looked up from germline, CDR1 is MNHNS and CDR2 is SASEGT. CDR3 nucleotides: TGTGCCAGCAGGGACAGGGGCTTCAGTAATCAGCCCCAGCATTTT. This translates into CASRDRGFSNQPQHF.

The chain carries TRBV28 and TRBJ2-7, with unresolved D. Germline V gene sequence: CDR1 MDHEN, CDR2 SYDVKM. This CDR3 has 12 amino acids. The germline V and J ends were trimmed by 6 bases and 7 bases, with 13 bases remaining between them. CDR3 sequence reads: CASSNSIGEQYF. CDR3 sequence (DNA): TGTGCCAGCAGCAATAGCATCGGGGAGCAGTACTTC.

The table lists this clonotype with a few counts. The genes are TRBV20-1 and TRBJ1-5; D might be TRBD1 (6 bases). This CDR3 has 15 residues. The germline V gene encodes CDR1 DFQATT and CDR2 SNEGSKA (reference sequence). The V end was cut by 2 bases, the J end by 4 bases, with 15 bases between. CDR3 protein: CSARISGARNQPQHF. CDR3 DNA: TGCAGTGCTAGAATTTCAGGGGCAAGGAATCAGCCCCAGCATTTT.

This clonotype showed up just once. The CDR3 loop reads CAISDGGVPEAFF. CDR3 coding DNA: TGTGCCATCAGTGATGGAGGGGTCCCAGAAGCTTTCTTT. The V and J genes are TRBV10-3 and TRBJ1-1; tentative D call: TRBD1 (5 bases). The V end was cut by 3 bases, the J end by 8 bases, with 13 bases between. The CDR3 extends over 13 amino acids. Germline values: CDR1 ENHRY, CDR2 SYGVKD.

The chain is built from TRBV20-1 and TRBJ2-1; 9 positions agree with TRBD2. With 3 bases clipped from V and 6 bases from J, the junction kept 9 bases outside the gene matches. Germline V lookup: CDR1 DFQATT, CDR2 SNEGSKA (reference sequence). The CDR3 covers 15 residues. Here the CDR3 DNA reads TGCAGTGCTAGGTGGGCTAGCGGGACGACCAATGAGCAGTTCTTC. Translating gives CSARWASGTTNEQFF.

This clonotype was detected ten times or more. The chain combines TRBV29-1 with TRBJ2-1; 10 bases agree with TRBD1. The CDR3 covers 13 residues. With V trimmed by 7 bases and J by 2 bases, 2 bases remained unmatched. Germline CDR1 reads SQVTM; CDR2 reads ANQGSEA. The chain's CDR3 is CSETGGPYNEQFF. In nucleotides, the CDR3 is TGCAGCGAGACAGGGGGCCCCTACAATGAGCAGTTCTTC.

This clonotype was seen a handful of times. The CDR3 loop reads CSALTGTEKLFF. The CDR3 DNA follows: TGCAGTGCCTTGACAGGGACTGAAAAACTGTTTTTT. The V and J genes are TRBV20-1 and TRBJ1-4, with 7 bases identical to TRBD1. V lost 6 bases to trimming and J lost 7 bases; unmatched junction nucleotides: 5. This CDR3 has 12 amino acids. Germline values: CDR1 DFQATT, CDR2 SNEGSKA (reference sequence).

Here the CDR3 DNA reads TGCAGTGCTAGGGTAGCAGGGAACTACAATGAGCAGTTCTTC. As protein: CSARVAGNYNEQFF. V and J are TRBV20-1 and TRBJ2-1; weak D call: TRBD1 (5 bases). V was trimmed by 3 bases and J by 3 bases, leaving 12 bases between them. From germline, CDR1 is DFQATT and CDR2 SNEGSKA (reference sequence). This CDR3 region has 14 residues.

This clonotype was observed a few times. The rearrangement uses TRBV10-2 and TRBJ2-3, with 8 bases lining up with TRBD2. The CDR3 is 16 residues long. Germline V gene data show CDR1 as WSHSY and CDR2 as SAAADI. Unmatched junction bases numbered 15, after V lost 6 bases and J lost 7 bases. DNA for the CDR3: TGCGCCAGCAGCATCTGGTTAACTAGCGGTTTAAATACGCAGTATTTT. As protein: CASSIWLTSGLNTQYF.